Below are 5 T cell receptor beta chains sequenced from a single sample in a study of blood T cell repertoires in COVID-19. Data came from immunoSEQ multiplex PCR; TCRdb stores just in-frame clones and leaves some out. The table shows 150,000 to 190,000 clones, with about 85% occurring only once. The sequencing input was peripheral blood. These TCRs come from a woman aged 60 to 75 with COVID-19, enrolled during active disease.

The rearrangement joins TRBV6-5 to TRBJ1-1, with 8 bases identical to TRBD1. Trimming cost V 4 bases and J 5 bases; bases outside gene matches: 6. The germline CDR1 and CDR2 sequences are MNHEY and SVGAGI. The CDR3 has 14 amino acids. The CDR3 reads CASSLTGDVTEAFF. CDR3 DNA: TGTGCCAGCAGTTTGACAGGGGATGTGACTGAAGCTTTCTTT.

The chain links TRBV5-4 to TRBJ2-7; possible D gene TRBD1, 5 bases. Per germline, CDR1 SGHNT and CDR2 YYREEE (reference sequence). Between the trimmed V and J ends, which lost 4 bases and 2 bases, there was a span of 13 bases. This CDR3 is built from 14 residues. The DNA for the CDR3 is TGTGCCAGCAGCCCAGGGCGTGGTCCCTACGAGCAGTACTTC. The encoded protein is CASSPGRGPYEQYF.

The chain has TRBV5-1 and TRBJ1-2; unclear D gene. The CDR3 is 15 amino acids. With 0 bases removed from V and 5 bases from J, the gap between germline ends came to 14 bases. Per germline, CDR1 SGHRS and CDR2 YFSETQ. The CDR3 DNA follows: TGCGCCAGCAGCTTGGCCAACCAGAGGGATTATGGCTACACCTTC. It specifies CASSLANQRDYGYTF.

The chain has TRBV5-3 and TRBJ2-7; D is perhaps TRBD1 (5 bases). TRBV5-3 is an ORF for which the function is uncertain. Deletions cut 0 bases from V and 5 bases from J, with 9 bases between. This CDR3 is 13 amino acids long. The CDR3 bases are TGTGCCAGAAGCTTGGTTGACAGACACGAGCAGTACGTC. Translation: CARSLVDRHEQYV.

The V gene is TRBV19, the J gene TRBJ1-2, with TRBD1 as a possible D gene (6 bases). CDR3 size: 17 residues. From germline, CDR1 is LNHDA and CDR2 SQIVND (reference sequence). V lost 5 bases and J 2 bases, leaving 21 bases between the germline ends. CDR3 nucleotide sequence: TGTGCCAGTAGTCCCACCGGGACAACCGTTGCGAACTATGGCTACACCTTC. Protein product: CASSPTGTTVANYGYTF.